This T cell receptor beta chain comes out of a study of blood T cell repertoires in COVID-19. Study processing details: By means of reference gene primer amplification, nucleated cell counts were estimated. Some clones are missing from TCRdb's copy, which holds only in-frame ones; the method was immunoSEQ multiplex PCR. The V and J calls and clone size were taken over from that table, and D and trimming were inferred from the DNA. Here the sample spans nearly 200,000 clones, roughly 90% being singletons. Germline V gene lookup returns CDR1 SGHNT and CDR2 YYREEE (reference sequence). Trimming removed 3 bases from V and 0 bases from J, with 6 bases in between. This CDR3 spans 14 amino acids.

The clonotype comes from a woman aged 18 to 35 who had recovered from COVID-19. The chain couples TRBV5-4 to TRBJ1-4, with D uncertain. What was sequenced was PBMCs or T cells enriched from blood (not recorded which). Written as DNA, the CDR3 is TGTGCCAGCAGCTCAGGCACAACTAATGAAAAACTGTTTTTT. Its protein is CASSSGTTNEKLFF.